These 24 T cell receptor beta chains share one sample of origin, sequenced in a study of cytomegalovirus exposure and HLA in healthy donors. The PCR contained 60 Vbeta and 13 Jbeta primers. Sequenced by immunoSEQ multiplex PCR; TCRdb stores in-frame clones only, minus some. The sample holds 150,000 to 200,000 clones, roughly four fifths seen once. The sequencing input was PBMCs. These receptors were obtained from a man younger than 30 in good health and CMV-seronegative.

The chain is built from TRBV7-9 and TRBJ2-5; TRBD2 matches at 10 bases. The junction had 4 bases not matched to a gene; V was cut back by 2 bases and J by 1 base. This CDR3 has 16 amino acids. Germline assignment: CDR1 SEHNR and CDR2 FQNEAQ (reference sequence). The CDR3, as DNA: TGTGCCAGCAGCTTAAAAACTAGCGGGACCCAAGAGACCCAGTACTTC. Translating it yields CASSLKTSGTQETQYF.

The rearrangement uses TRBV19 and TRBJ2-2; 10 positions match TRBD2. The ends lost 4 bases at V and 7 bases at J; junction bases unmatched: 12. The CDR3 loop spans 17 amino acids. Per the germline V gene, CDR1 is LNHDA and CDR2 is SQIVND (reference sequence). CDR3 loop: CASSNGRAGGPGGELFF. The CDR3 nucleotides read TGTGCCAGTAGTAACGGAAGAGCGGGAGGGCCGGGCGGGGAGCTGTTTTTT.

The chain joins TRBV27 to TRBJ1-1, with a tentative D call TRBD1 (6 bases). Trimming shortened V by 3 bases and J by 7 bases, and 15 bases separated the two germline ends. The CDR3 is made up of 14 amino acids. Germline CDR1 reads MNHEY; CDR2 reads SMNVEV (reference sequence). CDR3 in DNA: TGTGCCAGCAGTTTGCGTCGGGGGGCCTTTGAAGCTTTCTTT. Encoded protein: CASSLRRGAFEAFF.

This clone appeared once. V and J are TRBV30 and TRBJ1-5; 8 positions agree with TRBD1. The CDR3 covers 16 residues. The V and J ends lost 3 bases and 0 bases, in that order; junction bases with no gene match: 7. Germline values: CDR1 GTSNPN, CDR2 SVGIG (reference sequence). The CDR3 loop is CAWSAGDRLSNQPQHF. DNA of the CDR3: TGTGCCTGGAGCGCAGGGGACAGGCTTAGCAATCAGCCCCAGCATTTT.

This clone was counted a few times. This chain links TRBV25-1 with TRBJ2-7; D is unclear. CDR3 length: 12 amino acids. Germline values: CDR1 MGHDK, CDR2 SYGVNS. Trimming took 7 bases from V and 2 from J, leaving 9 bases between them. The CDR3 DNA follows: TGTGCCAGCATCACAGACACCTACGAGCAGTACTTC. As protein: CASITDTYEQYF.

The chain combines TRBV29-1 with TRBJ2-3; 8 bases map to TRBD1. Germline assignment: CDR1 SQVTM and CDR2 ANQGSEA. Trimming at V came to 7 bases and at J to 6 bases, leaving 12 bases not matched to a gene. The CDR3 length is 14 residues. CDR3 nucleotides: TGCAGCGGTCGGGACAGGCCTGCTGTGGATACGCAGTATTTT. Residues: CSGRDRPAVDTQYF.

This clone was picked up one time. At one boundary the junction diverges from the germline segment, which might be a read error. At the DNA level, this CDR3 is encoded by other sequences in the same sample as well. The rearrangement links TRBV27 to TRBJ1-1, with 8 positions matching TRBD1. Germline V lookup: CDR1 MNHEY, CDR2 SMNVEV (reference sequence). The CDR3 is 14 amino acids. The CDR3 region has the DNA TGTGCCAGCAGTTCCCCGACAGGGGTCACTGAATCTTTCTTT. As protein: CASSSPTGVTESFF.

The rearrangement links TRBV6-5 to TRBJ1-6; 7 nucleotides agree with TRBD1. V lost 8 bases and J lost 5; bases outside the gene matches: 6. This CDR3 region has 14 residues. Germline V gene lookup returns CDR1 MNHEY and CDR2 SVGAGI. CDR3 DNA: TGTGCCAGCTGCTCCGGGACAGATAATTCACCCCTCCACTTT. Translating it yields CASCSGTDNSPLHF.

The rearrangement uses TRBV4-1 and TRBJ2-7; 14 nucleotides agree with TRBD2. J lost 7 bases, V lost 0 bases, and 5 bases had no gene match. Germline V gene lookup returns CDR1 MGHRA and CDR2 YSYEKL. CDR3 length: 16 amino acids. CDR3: CASSQDPGLAGEEQYF. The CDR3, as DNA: TGCGCCAGCAGCCAAGACCCGGGACTAGCGGGAGAAGAGCAGTACTTC.

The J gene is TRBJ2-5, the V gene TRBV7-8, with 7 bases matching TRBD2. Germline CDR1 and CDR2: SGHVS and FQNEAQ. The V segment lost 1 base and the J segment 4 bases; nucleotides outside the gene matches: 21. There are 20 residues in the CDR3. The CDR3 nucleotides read TGTGCCAGCAGCTTAGAAGCCTATCTACTCCAACTAGCGCCGGCAGAGACCCAGTACTTC. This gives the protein CASSLEAYLLQLAPAETQYF.

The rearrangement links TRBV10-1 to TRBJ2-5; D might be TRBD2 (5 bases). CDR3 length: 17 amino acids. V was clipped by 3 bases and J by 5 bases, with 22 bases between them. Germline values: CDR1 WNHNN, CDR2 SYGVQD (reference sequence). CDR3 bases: TGCGCCAGCAGTGACGGGGATCCCTCGGGGTTAACGGAGACCCAGTACTTC. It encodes CASSDGDPSGLTETQYF.

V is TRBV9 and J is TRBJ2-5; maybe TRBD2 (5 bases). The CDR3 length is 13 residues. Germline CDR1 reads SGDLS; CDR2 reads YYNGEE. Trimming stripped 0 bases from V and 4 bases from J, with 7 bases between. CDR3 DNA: TGTGCCAGCAGCGTAGCGGGAATAGAGACCCAGTACTTC. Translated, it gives CASSVAGIETQYF.

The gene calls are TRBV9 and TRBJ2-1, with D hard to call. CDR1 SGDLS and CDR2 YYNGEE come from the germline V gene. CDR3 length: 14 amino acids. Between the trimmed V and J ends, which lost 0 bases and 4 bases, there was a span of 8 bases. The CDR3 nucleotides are TGTGCCAGCAGCGTAGGGCCCGATTACAATGAGCAGTTCTTC. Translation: CASSVGPDYNEQFF. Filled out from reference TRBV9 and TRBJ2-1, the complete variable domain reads DSGVTQTPKHLITATGQRVTLRCSPRSGDLSVYWYQQSLDQGLQFLIQYYNGEERAKGNILERFSAQQFPDLHSELNLSSLELGDSALYFCASSVGPDYNEQFFGPGTRLTVL.

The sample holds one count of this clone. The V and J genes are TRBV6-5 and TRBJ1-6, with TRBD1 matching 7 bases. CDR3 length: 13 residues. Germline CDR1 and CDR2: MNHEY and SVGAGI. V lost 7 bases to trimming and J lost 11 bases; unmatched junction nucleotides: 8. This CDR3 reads CASTPQGNTPLHF. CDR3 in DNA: TGTGCCAGCACCCCACAGGGGAATACACCCCTCCACTTT.

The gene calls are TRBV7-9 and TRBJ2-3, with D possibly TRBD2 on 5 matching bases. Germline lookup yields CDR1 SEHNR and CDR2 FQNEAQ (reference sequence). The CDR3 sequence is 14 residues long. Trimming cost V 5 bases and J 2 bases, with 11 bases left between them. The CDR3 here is CASSRGALTDTQYF. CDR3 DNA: TGTGCCAGCAGCCGGGGAGCCCTCACAGATACGCAGTATTTT.

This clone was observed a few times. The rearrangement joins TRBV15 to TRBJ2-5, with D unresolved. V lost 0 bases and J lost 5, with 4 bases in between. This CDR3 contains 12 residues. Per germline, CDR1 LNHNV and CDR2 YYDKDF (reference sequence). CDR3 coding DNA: TGTGCCACCAGCAGAGACGTGGAGACCCAGTACTTC. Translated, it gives CATSRDVETQYF.

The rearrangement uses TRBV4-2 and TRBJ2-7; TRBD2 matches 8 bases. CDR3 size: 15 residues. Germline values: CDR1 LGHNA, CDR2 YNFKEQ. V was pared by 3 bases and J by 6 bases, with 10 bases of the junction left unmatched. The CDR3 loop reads CASSQGPGGPGEQYF. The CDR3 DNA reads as TGTGCCAGCAGCCAGGGACCGGGAGGGCCCGGCGAGCAGTACTTC.

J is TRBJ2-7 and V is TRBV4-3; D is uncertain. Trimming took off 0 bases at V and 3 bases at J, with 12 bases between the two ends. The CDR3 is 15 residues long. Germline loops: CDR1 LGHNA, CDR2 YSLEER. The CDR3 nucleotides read TGCGCCAGCAGCCAAGATCCCTCGAGTAACTACGAGCAGTACTTC. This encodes CASSQDPSSNYEQYF.

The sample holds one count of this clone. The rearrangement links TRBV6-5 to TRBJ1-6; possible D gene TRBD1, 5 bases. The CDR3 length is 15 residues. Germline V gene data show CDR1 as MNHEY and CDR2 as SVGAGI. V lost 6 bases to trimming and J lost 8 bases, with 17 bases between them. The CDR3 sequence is CASSQGRGFDSPLHF. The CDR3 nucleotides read TGTGCCAGCAGCCAGGGCCGGGGGTTTGATTCACCCCTCCACTTT.

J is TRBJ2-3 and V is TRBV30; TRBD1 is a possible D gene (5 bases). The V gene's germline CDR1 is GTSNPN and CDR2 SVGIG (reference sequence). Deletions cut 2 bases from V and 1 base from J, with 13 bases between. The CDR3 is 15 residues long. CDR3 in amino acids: CAWSRQNPRTDTQYF. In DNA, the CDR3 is TGTGCCTGGAGTCGACAGAACCCCCGCACAGATACGCAGTATTTT.

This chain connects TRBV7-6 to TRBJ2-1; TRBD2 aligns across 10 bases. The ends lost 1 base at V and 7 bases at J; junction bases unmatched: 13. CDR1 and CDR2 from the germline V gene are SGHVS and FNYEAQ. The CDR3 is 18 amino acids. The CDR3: CASSLERVLAGTANEQFF. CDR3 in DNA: TGTGCCAGCAGCTTAGAAAGGGTACTAGCGGGAACGGCAAATGAGCAGTTCTTC.

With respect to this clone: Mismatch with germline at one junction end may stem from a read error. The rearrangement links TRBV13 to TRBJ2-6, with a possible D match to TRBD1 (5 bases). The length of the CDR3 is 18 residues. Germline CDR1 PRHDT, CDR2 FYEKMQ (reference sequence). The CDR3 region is CASSPQGRATSGANGLTF. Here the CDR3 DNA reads TGTGCCAGCAGCCCTCAGGGCCGCGCTACCTCTGGGGCCAACGGCCTGACTTTC.

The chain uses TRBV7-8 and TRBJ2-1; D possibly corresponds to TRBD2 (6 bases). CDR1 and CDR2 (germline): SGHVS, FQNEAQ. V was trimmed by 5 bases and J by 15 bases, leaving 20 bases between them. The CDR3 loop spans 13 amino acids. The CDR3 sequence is CASSLHLSGSRFF. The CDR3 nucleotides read TGTGCCAGCAGCCTCCACCTGAGCGGGTCTCGGTTCTTC.

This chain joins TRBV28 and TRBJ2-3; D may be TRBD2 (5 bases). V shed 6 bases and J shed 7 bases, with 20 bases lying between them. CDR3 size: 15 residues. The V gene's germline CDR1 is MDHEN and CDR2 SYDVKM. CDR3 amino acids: CASSYDVATRYTQYF. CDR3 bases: TGTGCCAGCAGCTACGACGTAGCGACCAGGTATACGCAGTATTTT.